This entry lists 8 T cell receptor beta chains sequenced from one sample in a study of blood T cell repertoires in COVID-19. Using immunoSEQ multiplex PCR, the repertoire was profiled, and TCRdb retains in-frame clones only, with some absent. The sample records more than 250,000 clones, around 88% being singletons. Material: peripheral blood. These receptor sequences come from a woman in her 30s with COVID-19, enrolled during active disease.

The gene calls are TRBV6-5 and TRBJ1-6, with D perhaps matching TRBD1 (5 bases). The CDR3 consists of 15 residues. Deletions cut 5 bases from V and 2 bases from J, with 10 bases between. The germline V gene encodes CDR1 MNHEY and CDR2 SVGAGI. The CDR3 reads CASSKQGPYNSPLHF. Here the CDR3 DNA reads TGTGCCAGCAGTAAGCAGGGTCCCTATAATTCACCCCTCCACTTT.

Here the CDR3 reads CAWSVIDGRAGGKTQYF. As DNA, the CDR3 is TGTGCCTGGAGTGTAATAGATGGTAGGGCCGGAGGGAAGACCCAGTACTTC. This rearrangement joins TRBV30 to TRBJ2-5, with D perhaps matching TRBD2 (6 bases). Trimming pared 0 bases from V and 6 bases from J, leaving 23 bases between. The CDR3 totals 17 residues. Germline lookup yields CDR1 GTSNPN and CDR2 SVGIG (reference sequence).

V is TRBV9 and J is TRBJ2-3; 11 nucleotides line up with TRBD2. The V segment lost 0 bases and the J segment 3 bases; nucleotides outside the gene matches: 9. Germline V gene lookup returns CDR1 SGDLS and CDR2 YYNGEE. This CDR3 has 18 amino acids. This chain's CDR3 is CASSVAPLAGEPTDTQYF. The CDR3 DNA sequence: TGTGCCAGCAGCGTAGCCCCACTAGCGGGGGAACCGACAGATACGCAGTATTTT.

The chain uses TRBV5-6 and TRBJ1-1; D gene ambiguous. Between the trimmed V and J ends, which lost 2 bases and 1 base, there was a span of 18 bases. Germline loops: CDR1 SGHDT, CDR2 YYEEEE. The CDR3 is made up of 17 amino acids. CDR3 region: CASSFITMETGNTEAFF. The CDR3 DNA sequence: TGTGCCAGCAGCTTCATTACTATGGAGACTGGGAACACTGAAGCTTTCTTT.

CDR3 bases: TGTGCCAGCAAGGCAGCTCCGGGACAGTACAATGAGCAGTTCTTC. Its protein is CASKAAPGQYNEQFF. This chain connects TRBV28 to TRBJ2-1; 7 nucleotides agree with TRBD1. Germline values: CDR1 MDHEN, CDR2 SYDVKM. The CDR3 sequence is 15 residues long. After removal of 7 bases from V and 4 bases from J, the junction contained 10 bases not matched to a gene. The full variable domain, its missing parts supplied by reference TRBV28 and TRBJ2-1, is DVKVTQSSRYLVKRTGEKVFLECVQDMDHENMFWYRQDPGLGLRLIYFSYDVKMKEKGDIPEGYSVSREKKERFSLILESASTNQTSMYLCASKAAPGQYNEQFFGPGTRLTVL.

The rearrangement uses TRBV7-8 and TRBJ2-6; D is unresolved. Germline V gene lookup returns CDR1 SGHVS and CDR2 FQNEAQ. Trimming stripped 2 bases from V and 0 bases from J, with 8 bases between. CDR3 length: 16 amino acids. The CDR3 DNA sequence: TGTGCCAGCAGCTTACCTCTCTCCTCTGGGGCCAACGTCCTGACTTTC. Translated: CASSLPLSSGANVLTF.

This clone was seen only a few times. This chain links TRBV6-1 with TRBJ1-2; possibly TRBD1 for D (5 bases). Germline V CDR1 and CDR2: MNHNS, SASEGT. There are 17 residues in the CDR3. Trimming cost V 2 bases and J 3 bases, with 19 bases left between them. The CDR3 reads CASSERDWGVTDYGYTF. The CDR3 nucleotides are TGTGCCAGCAGTGAAAGGGACTGGGGCGTGACAGACTATGGCTACACCTTC.

This rearrangement joins TRBV5-1 to TRBJ1-1; weak D call: TRBD1 (5 bases). This CDR3 contains 13 residues. CDR1 SGHRS and CDR2 YFSETQ come from the germline V gene. V was cut by 0 bases and J by 3 bases, with 6 bases left in between. CDR3 amino acids: CASSLVGDTEAFF. The CDR3 DNA reads TGCGCCAGCAGCTTGGTAGGGGACACTGAAGCTTTCTTT.